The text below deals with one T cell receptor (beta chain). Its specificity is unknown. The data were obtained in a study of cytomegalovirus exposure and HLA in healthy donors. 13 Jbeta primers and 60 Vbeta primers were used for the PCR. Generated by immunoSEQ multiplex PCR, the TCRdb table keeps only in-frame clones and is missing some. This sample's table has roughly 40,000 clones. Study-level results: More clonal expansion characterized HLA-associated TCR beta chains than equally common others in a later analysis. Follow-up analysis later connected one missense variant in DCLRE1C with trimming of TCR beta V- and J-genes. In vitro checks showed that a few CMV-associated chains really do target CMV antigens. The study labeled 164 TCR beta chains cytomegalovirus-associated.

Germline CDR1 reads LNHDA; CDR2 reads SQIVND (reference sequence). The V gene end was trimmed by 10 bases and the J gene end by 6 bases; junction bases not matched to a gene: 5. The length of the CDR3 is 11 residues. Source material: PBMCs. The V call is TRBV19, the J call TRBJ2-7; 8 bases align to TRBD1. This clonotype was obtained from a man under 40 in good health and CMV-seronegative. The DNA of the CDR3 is TGTGCCACAAGGACAGGGTTCGAGCAGTACTTC. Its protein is CATRTGFEQYF.